A single sample is the source of the 24 T cell receptor beta chains below, sequenced in a study of blood T cell repertoires in COVID-19. Generated by immunoSEQ multiplex PCR, the TCRdb table keeps only in-frame clones and is missing some. This table has approximately 440,000 clones, approximately 86% appearing once. The sequenced material came from PBMCs or T cells enriched from blood (not recorded which). The receptor source for this set is a woman aged 18-30 years who had recovered from COVID-19.

The chain couples TRBV28 to TRBJ1-6, with 7 bases lining up with TRBD1. The CDR3 loop spans 15 amino acids. The junction had 10 bases not matched to a gene; V was cut back by 10 bases and J by 4 bases. CDR1 is MDHEN and CDR2 is SYDVKM in the germline V gene. CDR3: CATDDRDRYNSPLHF. DNA of the CDR3: TGTGCCACGGACGACCGGGACAGATATAATTCACCCCTCCACTTT.

The CDR3 reads CASSESEGLSGNTIYF. CDR3 DNA: TGCGCCAGCAGTGAATCCGAGGGACTATCTGGAAACACCATATATTTT. V gene TRBV10-1 combines with J gene TRBJ1-3; D might be TRBD1 (5 bases). V was pared by 3 bases and J by 1 base, with 13 bases between. This CDR3 is 16 amino acids long. Germline values: CDR1 WNHNN, CDR2 SYGVQD (reference sequence).

The chain is built from TRBV4-1 and TRBJ2-7, with 14 bases lining up with TRBD2. The trim removed 4 bases at V and 6 bases at J, leaving 14 bases unmatched. CDR3 length: 18 residues. The germline CDR1 and CDR2 sequences are MGHRA and YSYEKL. The CDR3 is CASSPRLAGGILPREQYF. In nucleotides, the CDR3 is TGCGCCAGCAGCCCTCGACTAGCGGGGGGGATACTACCCCGCGAGCAGTACTTC.

The chain couples TRBV7-9 to TRBJ1-5, with 9 bases matching TRBD1. Germline assignment: CDR1 SEHNR and CDR2 FQNEAQ (reference sequence). The CDR3 length is 14 residues. Unmatched junction bases numbered 3, after V lost 4 bases and J lost 5 bases. The CDR3 region is CASSSTGGDQPQHF. The CDR3 DNA reads TGTGCCAGCAGCTCAACAGGGGGCGATCAGCCCCAGCATTTT.

The V gene is TRBV2, the J gene TRBJ2-3; D is unresolved. With 3 bases removed from V and 0 bases from J, the gap between germline ends came to 7 bases. Germline values: CDR1 SNHLY, CDR2 FYNNEI. The CDR3 runs 14 residues. The CDR3 sequence is CASSERQSTDTQYF. DNA of the CDR3: TGTGCCAGCAGTGAGAGGCAAAGCACAGATACGCAGTATTTT. The full variable domain, with the rest looked up from reference TRBV2 and TRBJ2-3, is EPEVTQTPSHQVTQMGQEVILRCVPISNHLYFYWYRQILGQKVEFLVSFYNNEISEKSEIFDDQFSVERPDGSNFTLKIRSTKLEDSAMYFCASSERQSTDTQYFGPGTRLTVL.

The CDR3: CASSVLRDTEAFF. The CDR3 DNA is TGTGCCAGCAGTGTGTTACGGGACACTGAAGCTTTCTTT. J is TRBJ1-1 and V is TRBV25-1; D is uncertain. Looked up from germline, CDR1 is MGHDK and CDR2 is SYGVNS. The CDR3 consists of 13 residues. Trimming removed 4 bases from V and 3 bases from J, with 9 bases in between.

This clone turned up a few times. The chain is built from TRBV10-1 and TRBJ2-2, with D possibly being TRBD2 (6 bases). Trimming left V 3 bases short and J 5 bases short, with 13 bases between. The CDR3 extends over 15 amino acids. CDR1 is WNHNN and CDR2 is SYGVQD in the germline V gene (reference sequence). The CDR3 sequence: CASSEGQGGTGELFF. In DNA form, the CDR3 reads TGCGCCAGCAGTGAAGGGCAGGGAGGAACCGGGGAGCTGTTTTTT.

V usage is TRBV20-1 and J usage is TRBJ1-2; no definite D call. CDR3 size: 11 residues. CDR1 is DFQATT, CDR2 SNEGSKA, per germline (reference sequence). The V end was cut by 0 bases, the J end by 8 bases, with 7 bases between. The chain's CDR3 is CSARDFGGYTF. The CDR3 nucleotides are TGCAGTGCTAGAGATTTCGGGGGCTACACCTTC.

CDR3 nucleotide sequence: TGTGCCAGCAGCCGTAGGACAGGGTTGGTCTACGAGCAGTACTTC. Protein product: CASSRRTGLVYEQYF. The chain employs TRBV5-4 and TRBJ2-7; TRBD1 matches at 8 bases. V dropped 4 bases and J dropped 3; count of bases not matched to a gene: 9. Germline CDR1 SGHNT, CDR2 YYREEE (reference sequence). This CDR3 comprises 15 residues.

This chain connects TRBV28 to TRBJ2-3; tentatively, D is TRBD1 (6 bases). CDR1 and CDR2 (germline): MDHEN, SYDVKM. V was shortened by 3 bases and J by 0 bases, with 7 bases between the two germline ends. The CDR3 covers 14 residues. Here the CDR3 DNA reads TGTGCCAGCAGTTTCACAGGGAGCACAGATACGCAGTATTTT. The encoded protein is CASSFTGSTDTQYF. The variable domain in full, completed from reference TRBV28 and TRBJ2-3, reads DVKVTQSSRYLVKRTGEKVFLECVQDMDHENMFWYRQDPGLGLRLIYFSYDVKMKEKGDIPEGYSVSREKKERFSLILESASTNQTSMYLCASSFTGSTDTQYFGPGTRLTVL.

This chain connects TRBV7-8 to TRBJ2-5; 10 bases align to TRBD2. CDR3 size: 16 residues. Trimming removed 6 bases from V and 3 bases from J; junction bases left unmatched: 10. Germline V lookup: CDR1 SGHVS, CDR2 FQNEAQ. The CDR3 region is CASRKTSGGAEETQYF. In DNA form, the CDR3 reads TGTGCCAGCAGGAAGACGAGCGGGGGGGCCGAAGAGACCCAGTACTTC.

The chain is built from TRBV6-5 and TRBJ1-4, with D possibly being TRBD1 (5 bases). Germline V lookup: CDR1 MNHEY, CDR2 SVGAGI. The length of the CDR3 is 14 residues. Trimming took 2 bases from V and 8 from J, leaving 12 bases between them. The CDR3 DNA sequence: TGTGCCAGCAGTTACACAGGTGGGGGGGAAAAACTGTTTTTT. It specifies CASSYTGGGEKLFF.

The chain couples TRBV28 to TRBJ1-4; possibly TRBD1 for D (5 bases). Germline V lookup: CDR1 MDHEN, CDR2 SYDVKM. This CDR3 is 18 amino acids long. V was cut by 5 bases and J by 1 base, with 20 bases left in between. CDR3 nucleotides: TGTGCCAGCAGTGCGGGACCGTTTCAGGGCCTAACTAATGAAAAACTGTTTTTT. This encodes CASSAGPFQGLTNEKLFF.

The rearrangement uses TRBV7-8 and TRBJ2-5, with D perhaps TRBD2 (5 bases). Looked up from germline, CDR1 is SGHVS and CDR2 is FQNEAQ. V lost 3 bases and J lost 5, with 7 bases in between. This CDR3 has 12 residues. This CDR3 is CASSFTGETQYF. In DNA, the CDR3 is TGTGCCAGCAGCTTCACGGGGGAGACCCAGTACTTC.

The chain employs TRBV11-2 and TRBJ2-7, with a weak D call TRBD1 (6 bases). V lost 3 bases and J 4 bases, leaving 10 bases between the germline ends. This CDR3 region has 13 residues. Germline V CDR1 and CDR2: SGHAT, FQNNGV. CDR3 nucleotides: TGTGCCAGCAGCTTCGATAGGGGGTACGAGCAGTACTTC. It codes for CASSFDRGYEQYF.

The V and J genes are TRBV30 and TRBJ1-2; possible D gene TRBD1, 5 bases. Germline V CDR1 and CDR2: GTSNPN, SVGIG (reference sequence). V lost 4 bases and J lost 5, with 8 bases in between. CDR3 length equals 11 residues. This CDR3 is CAWKQAYGYTF. The DNA of the CDR3 is TGTGCCTGGAAACAGGCTTATGGCTACACCTTC.

The chain employs TRBV5-1 and TRBJ2-3; D may be TRBD1 (5 bases). CDR1 SGHRS and CDR2 YFSETQ come from the germline V gene. The V end lost 5 bases, the J end lost 11 bases, and 18 bases lay between the germline ends. The CDR3 spans 13 residues. CDR3 sequence reads: CASRGALEVGQYF. CDR3 in DNA: TGCGCCAGCAGAGGGGCTCTTGAGGTAGGGCAGTATTTT. The whole variable domain, remainder taken from reference TRBV5-1 and TRBJ2-3, is KAGVTQTPRYLIKTRGQQVTLSCSPISGHRSVSWYQQTPGQGLQFLFEYFSETQRNKGNFPGRFSGRQFSNSRSEMNVSTLELGDSALYLCASRGALEVGQYFGPGTRLTVL.

CDR3 sequence: CASSPIAGASTDTQYF. CDR3 sequence (DNA): TGTGCCAGCAGCCCTATAGCGGGGGCCAGCACAGATACGCAGTATTTT. The chain is built from TRBV3-1 (or the pseudogene TRBV3-2) and TRBJ2-3; TRBD2 aligns across 9 bases. The CDR3 spans 16 residues. Per the germline V gene, CDR1 is LGHDT and CDR2 is YNNKEL (reference sequence). The V and J ends lost 4 bases and 0 bases, in that order; junction bases with no gene match: 5.

The V and J genes are TRBV29-1 and TRBJ2-2; D not certain. V was cut by 4 bases and J by 1 base, with 7 bases left in between. Germline V gene data show CDR1 as SQVTM and CDR2 as ANQGSEA. The CDR3 contains 13 residues. The CDR3 reads CSVVHRNTGELFF. CDR3 nucleotide sequence: TGCAGCGTTGTTCACAGGAACACCGGGGAGCTGTTTTTT.

This clone was seen only once. The V call is TRBV11-2, the J call TRBJ1-6; unclear D gene. Germline CDR1 and CDR2: SGHAT and FQNNGV. The CDR3 is made up of 16 amino acids. V dropped 6 bases and J dropped 7 bases, with 19 bases sitting between them. The CDR3 region has the DNA TGTGCCAGCAGGGACCGGGGAGGACTGTCGAATTCACCCCTCCACTTT. Its translation: CASRDRGGLSNSPLHF.

The rearrangement joins TRBV9 to TRBJ1-2; D not resolved. The CDR3 contains 11 residues. Per the germline V gene, CDR1 is SGDLS and CDR2 is YYNGEE. Trimming shortened V by 3 bases and J by 4 bases, and 4 bases separated the two germline ends. CDR3 nucleotides: TGTGCCAGCAGCGGGAGCTATGGCTACACCTTC. This translates into CASSGSYGYTF.

The genes are TRBV3-1 (or the pseudogene TRBV3-2) and TRBJ2-7; 12 bases are a match to TRBD2. Losses at the gene ends were 4 bases for V and 0 bases for J; bases not matched to a gene: 7. The germline V gene has CDR1 LGHDT and CDR2 YNNKEL (reference sequence). The length of the CDR3 is 17 residues. CDR3 loop: CASSPPLAGGSSYEQYF. In nucleotides, the CDR3 is TGTGCCAGCAGCCCCCCACTAGCGGGGGGAAGCTCCTACGAGCAGTACTTC.

The rearrangement uses TRBV7-9 and TRBJ2-7; possibly TRBD2 for D (6 bases). The CDR3 extends over 13 amino acids. The germline V gene has CDR1 SEHNR and CDR2 FQNEAQ (reference sequence). Between the trimmed V and J ends, which lost 2 bases and 4 bases, there was a span of 9 bases. The CDR3 protein is CASSLFGGYEQYF. Here the CDR3 DNA reads TGTGCCAGCAGCTTATTTGGGGGGTACGAGCAGTACTTC.

The table lists this clone with a count of one. The CDR3 nucleotides are TGTGCCAGCAGTTTAACGTTCGGGAGCGGGGGAAGGAATGAGCAGTTCTTC. This codes for CASSLTFGSGGRNEQFF. The chain links TRBV27 to TRBJ2-1, with TRBD2 matching over 8 bases. The V gene end was trimmed by 2 bases and the J gene end by 7 bases; junction bases not matched to a gene: 13. Germline V gene sequence: CDR1 MNHEY, CDR2 SMNVEV (reference sequence). The CDR3 loop spans 17 amino acids.